The 15 T cell receptor beta chains presented below share a single source sample, sequenced in a study of identical twins. One entry per CDR3 protein results from TCRdb running MiXCR on the 5' RACE reads. The repertoire includes about 920,000 distinct CDR3 sequences, 12% of them detected once, and around 1.6% sits in the top ten. The sample was also linked to a second study, of yellow fever vaccine responses in identical twins.

What was sequenced was PBMCs. These receptors originate from a woman aged 18-29 years in good health.

J is TRBJ1-1 and V is TRBV6-5, with a weak D call TRBD1 (5 bases). The germline V gene has CDR1 MNHEY and CDR2 SVGAGI. Trimming stripped 3 bases from V and 1 base from J, with 15 bases between. This CDR3 has 16 residues. This chain's CDR3 is CASSYGGGYRNTEAFF. The CDR3 bases are TGTGCCAGCAGTTATGGGGGGGGTTATCGGAACACTGAAGCTTTCTTT.

The V and J genes are TRBV10-3 and TRBJ2-6; D ambiguous. The ends were cut back, 3 bases at V and 1 base at J, with 10 bases in the middle. CDR3 length: 16 amino acids. The germline CDR1 and CDR2 sequences are ENHRY and SYGVKD. CDR3 in DNA: TGTGCCATCAGTGAATCCCTAACGTCTGGGGCCAACGTCCTGACTTTC. Its translation: CAISESLTSGANVLTF.

The chain uses TRBV7-9 and TRBJ1-6; 12 positions agree with TRBD1. Losses at the gene ends were 5 bases for V and 13 bases for J; bases not matched to a gene: 6. The CDR3 sequence is 14 residues long. CDR1 is SEHNR, CDR2 FQNEAQ, per germline (reference sequence). The CDR3 here is CASSLGTGGAPLHF. The CDR3 nucleotides are TGTGCCAGCAGCCTCGGGACAGGGGGCGCCCCCCTCCACTTT.

This clonotype was found a few times. The chain joins TRBV4-2 to TRBJ1-2; D is ambiguous. The CDR3 has 15 amino acids. Trimming left V 0 bases short and J 8 bases short, with 16 bases between. Germline CDR1 and CDR2: LGHNA and YNFKEQ. CDR3 amino acids: CASSQDRGGFGGYTF. The CDR3 DNA follows: TGTGCCAGCAGCCAAGATCGGGGAGGGTTTGGAGGCTACACCTTC.

This clonotype appeared a few times. The chain uses TRBV6-1 and TRBJ2-1, with D perhaps being TRBD1 or TRBD2 (5 bases each). Trimming took 5 bases from V and 6 from J, leaving 20 bases between them. This CDR3 spans 16 amino acids. Germline-derived CDR1 and CDR2 are MNHNS and SASEGT. The CDR3 loop reads CASSRSTGSGANEQFF. The CDR3 DNA reads as TGTGCCAGCAGTCGATCGACCGGGTCCGGGGCCAATGAGCAGTTCTTC.

This clonotype has more than one count but fewer than ten. The V call is TRBV24-1, the J call TRBJ2-5; D may be TRBD2 (6 bases). This CDR3 has 14 residues. Trimming took 1 base from V and 1 from J, leaving 6 bases between them. The germline V gene encodes CDR1 KGHDR and CDR2 SFDVKD. The CDR3 DNA follows: TGTGCCACCAGTGATTTCGGGGGCCAAGAGACCCAGTACTTC. Protein product: CATSDFGGQETQYF.

This clonotype has more than one count but fewer than ten. The V and J genes are TRBV28 and TRBJ1-1; TRBD1 might be the D (5 bases). CDR3 length: 13 amino acids. Germline values: CDR1 MDHEN, CDR2 SYDVKM. The ends were cut back, 6 bases at V and 6 bases at J, with 14 bases in the middle. The chain's CDR3 is CASRPQGGAEAFF. CDR3 nucleotide sequence: TGTGCCAGCAGACCCCAGGGAGGGGCTGAAGCTTTCTTT.

This clonotype was recorded at least ten times. The V and J genes are TRBV15 and TRBJ2-2; D gene ambiguous. Looked up from germline, CDR1 is LNHNV and CDR2 is YYDKDF (reference sequence). Trimming pared 7 bases from V and 1 base from J, leaving 10 bases between. There are 14 residues in the CDR3. CDR3 coding DNA: TGTGCCACCATGGCGCTTGGGAACACCGGGGAGCTGTTTTTT. Protein: CATMALGNTGELFF.

The J gene is TRBJ2-1, the V gene TRBV11-3; D might be TRBD1 (6 bases). CDR3 size: 17 residues. Germline V gene lookup returns CDR1 SGHNT and CDR2 YENEEA. V lost 10 bases, J lost 5 bases, and 27 bases lay in between. As DNA, the CDR3 is TGTGCCACTTACGCGCACAGGGAATTTGCAGGAGACAATGAGCAGTTCTTC. This translates into CATYAHREFAGDNEQFF.

This sequence joins TRBV6-5 and TRBJ2-1; D gene unclear. Germline loops: CDR1 MNHEY, CDR2 SVGAGI. The CDR3 totals 15 residues. Deletions cut 0 bases from V and 7 bases from J, with 13 bases between. The CDR3 reads CASSYSIWQENEQFF. The CDR3 nucleotides are TGTGCCAGCAGTTACTCGATTTGGCAGGAGAATGAGCAGTTCTTC.

This clonotype has only one observation. A much more abundant neighbour one base away suggests this may be a read error. The chain joins TRBV4-1 to TRBJ2-1; D is ambiguous. Germline CDR1 reads MGHRA; CDR2 reads YSYEKL. The CDR3 is 13 amino acids. CDR3 DNA sequence: TGCGCCAGCGCTCGAGAGAGTAGCTATGAGCAGCTCTTC. Translation gives CASARESSYEQLF.

V is TRBV3-1 and J is TRBJ2-1; 8 nucleotides align to TRBD2. V shed 4 bases and J 6 bases; nucleotides not matched to a gene: 8. This CDR3 comprises 15 residues. CDR1 is LGHDT, CDR2 YNNKEL, per germline (reference sequence). The CDR3 sequence: CASSPLGTRGNEQFF. CDR3 nucleotide sequence: TGTGCCAGCAGCCCCCTCGGGACTAGAGGCAATGAGCAGTTCTTC.

This clonotype has a handful of counts. The rearrangement links TRBV2 to TRBJ2-1; 12 bases agree with TRBD1. CDR1 is SNHLY and CDR2 is FYNNEI in the germline V gene. This CDR3 comprises 16 residues. V was pared by 5 bases and J by 8 bases, with 10 bases of the junction left unmatched. CDR3 coding DNA: TGTGCCAGCAGTTTGACCGGGACAGGGGGCCTCGATGAGCAGTTCTTC. Translation gives CASSLTGTGGLDEQFF.

This chain connects TRBV24-1 to TRBJ2-3; 12 bases fit TRBD2. V gave up 4 bases and J gave up 4 bases; unmatched junction bases: 11. Germline assignment: CDR1 KGHDR and CDR2 SFDVKD. This CDR3 is 18 amino acids long. The CDR3 DNA sequence: TGTGCCACCAGTGAAAAGACTAGCGGGGGCATAGTCGCAGATACGCAGTATTTT. This encodes CATSEKTSGGIVADTQYF.

The rearrangement uses TRBV2 and TRBJ2-1, with 9 positions matching TRBD1. This CDR3 spans 17 amino acids. Trimming took 5 bases from V and 2 from J; bases not matched to a gene: 10. CDR1 and CDR2 (germline): SNHLY, FYNNEI. The CDR3 DNA is TGTGCCAGCAGTTGGGACAGGGAGAGGTTAACCTACAATGAGCAGTTCTTC. Translation gives CASSWDRERLTYNEQFF.